Each of the 15 T cell receptor beta chains below was sequenced from the same sample in a study of shared clonotypes between healthy human individuals. Assay used: immunoSEQ multiplex PCR; TCRdb lists only in-frame clones, some missing. The sample records under 700,000 clones, 85% to 95% being singletons. CD45RO-negative, CCR7-selected cells formed the naive CD8 fraction, which excluded terminally differentiated effector memory CD45RA+ cells. Input material: naive CD8+ T cells sorted from blood. Every receptor here comes from a woman aged 30 to 39 in good health.

The V and J genes are TRBV19 and TRBJ1-1; possible D gene TRBD1, 6 bases. Germline V CDR1 and CDR2: LNHDA, SQIVND (reference sequence). V was trimmed by 3 bases and J by 5 bases, leaving 19 bases between them. The CDR3 sequence is 16 residues long. CDR3 nucleotides: TGTGCCAGTAGTATCCCCCAGCAGGGGTGGATAACTGAAGCTTTCTTT. Translating it yields CASSIPQQGWITEAFF.

The V gene is TRBV5-6, the J gene TRBJ1-5; 7 positions agree with TRBD1. This CDR3 has 14 residues. Germline values: CDR1 SGHDT, CDR2 YYEEEE. The ends lost 2 bases at V and 7 bases at J; junction bases unmatched: 6. The CDR3 here is CASSFMRGLQPQHF. CDR3 bases: TGTGCCAGCAGCTTTATGAGGGGGCTGCAGCCCCAGCATTTT.

This rearrangement joins TRBV6-1 to TRBJ2-7; TRBD2 might be the D (5 bases). The CDR3 runs 12 residues. Germline lookup yields CDR1 MNHNS and CDR2 SASEGT. V shed 6 bases and J shed 3 bases, with 9 bases lying between them. The CDR3 nucleotides read TGTGCCAGCAGGGACTGGATCTACGAGCAGTACTTC. Amino acid sequence: CASRDWIYEQYF.

J is TRBJ1-3 and V is TRBV2; D remains unclear. From germline, CDR1 is SNHLY and CDR2 FYNNEI. CDR3 length: 14 amino acids. Deletions cut 1 base from V and 0 bases from J, with 4 bases between. The CDR3 DNA reads as TGTGCCAGCAGTGAAGACGGCTCTGGAAACACCATATATTTT. Translated, it gives CASSEDGSGNTIYF. The full variable domain, rest sourced from reference TRBV2 and TRBJ1-3, is EPEVTQTPSHQVTQMGQEVILRCVPISNHLYFYWYRQILGQKVEFLVSFYNNEISEKSEIFDDQFSVERPDGSNFTLKIRSTKLEDSAMYFCASSEDGSGNTIYFGEGSWLTVV.

The chain carries TRBV7-2 and TRBJ2-7, with D uncertain. Per the germline V gene, CDR1 is SGHTA and CDR2 is FQGNSA. The CDR3 extends over 13 amino acids. V gave up 1 base and J gave up 6 bases, with 10 bases separating them. For the CDR3, the DNA is TGTGCCAGCAGCTTAGTCGGCGCGATCGAGCAGTACTTC. Its translation is CASSLVGAIEQYF.

The chain recombines TRBV7-3 with TRBJ2-5; the D gene is possibly TRBD2 (6 bases). Trimming removed 2 bases at V and 5 bases at J, with 12 bases between. The CDR3 length is 14 residues. Germline CDR1 and CDR2: SGHTA and FQGTGA. The CDR3 spells CASSLSGEEETQYF. The CDR3 DNA is TGTGCCAGCAGCTTATCGGGGGAGGAGGAGACCCAGTACTTC.

The J gene is TRBJ2-1, the V gene TRBV7-2; 9 nucleotides agree with TRBD1. CDR1 and CDR2 (germline): SGHTA, FQGNSA. V shed 5 bases and J 0 bases; nucleotides not matched to a gene: 2. The CDR3 contains 15 residues. CDR3 protein: CASSPTGGSYNEQFF. DNA of the CDR3: TGTGCCAGCAGCCCGACAGGGGGCTCCTACAATGAGCAGTTCTTC.

The genes are TRBV5-6 and TRBJ2-7; 9 bases align to TRBD2. Trimming cost V 0 bases and J 6 bases; bases outside gene matches: 7. Germline V CDR1 and CDR2: SGHDT, YYEEEE. The CDR3 runs to 15 residues. In nucleotides, the CDR3 is TGTGCCAGCAGCTTGGCCGGCGGGAGGGCTGGCGAGCAGTACTTC. The encoded protein is CASSLAGGRAGEQYF.

The rearrangement joins TRBV15 to TRBJ1-1; 7 nucleotides agree with TRBD1. This CDR3 region has 13 residues. Per germline, CDR1 LNHNV and CDR2 YYDKDF (reference sequence). V dropped 5 bases and J dropped 5; count of bases not matched to a gene: 5. CDR3 sequence (DNA): TGTGCCACCAGCGCAAACAGGGGAACTGAAGCTTTCTTT. This gives the protein CATSANRGTEAFF.

The rearrangement links TRBV6-4 to TRBJ2-2; possible D gene TRBD2, 6 bases. The CDR3 consists of 17 residues. In germline, CDR1 is MRHNA, CDR2 SNTAGT. V lost 3 bases and J 4 bases, leaving 18 bases between the germline ends. The CDR3 sequence: CASSERVPGVVTGELFF. The CDR3, as DNA: TGTGCCAGCAGTGAGAGGGTACCGGGAGTGGTCACCGGGGAGCTGTTTTTT.

The chain combines TRBV7-8 with TRBJ1-5; the D is unclear. The germline V gene has CDR1 SGHVS and CDR2 FQNEAQ. Between the trimmed V and J ends, which lost 6 bases and 0 bases, there was a span of 12 bases. This CDR3 spans 15 amino acids. Written as DNA, the CDR3 is TGTGCCAGCAGTCGAAACGTGTATAGCAATCAGCCCCAGCATTTT. Protein: CASSRNVYSNQPQHF.

The rearrangement joins TRBV9 to TRBJ1-5, with D uncertain. CDR3 length: 15 residues. Between the trimmed V and J ends, which lost 0 bases and 3 bases, there was a span of 10 bases. Germline V CDR1 and CDR2: SGDLS, YYNGEE. The CDR3 is CASSVESGPNQPQHF. CDR3 DNA sequence: TGTGCCAGCAGCGTAGAGTCAGGTCCCAATCAGCCCCAGCATTTT.

This chain uses TRBV4-2 with TRBJ2-3; TRBD1 matches at 7 bases. Germline V gives CDR1 LGHNA, CDR2 YNFKEQ. Trimming removed 0 bases from V and 3 bases from J; junction bases left unmatched: 9. CDR3 size: 17 residues. CDR3 sequence (DNA): TGTGCCAGCAGCCAAGACCCCTCCGGGACAGAAACAGATACGCAGTATTTT. Translated, it gives CASSQDPSGTETDTQYF.

This chain joins TRBV19 and TRBJ2-2; D is perhaps TRBD1 (5 bases). CDR1 and CDR2 (germline): LNHDA, SQIVND (reference sequence). The CDR3 is 15 amino acids. V lost 7 bases, J lost 1 base, and 13 bases lay in between. The CDR3 here is CASTQMQGNTGELFF. CDR3 nucleotide sequence: TGTGCCAGTACTCAGATGCAGGGGAACACCGGGGAGCTGTTTTTT.

The rearrangement links TRBV27 to TRBJ1-2; D ambiguous. There are 15 residues in the CDR3. CDR1 is MNHEY, CDR2 SMNVEV, per germline (reference sequence). Trimming took 2 bases from V and 4 from J, leaving 14 bases between them. CDR3 in amino acids: CASSLIGNSFYGYTF. For the CDR3, the DNA is TGTGCCAGCAGTTTAATAGGGAATTCGTTCTATGGCTACACCTTC.